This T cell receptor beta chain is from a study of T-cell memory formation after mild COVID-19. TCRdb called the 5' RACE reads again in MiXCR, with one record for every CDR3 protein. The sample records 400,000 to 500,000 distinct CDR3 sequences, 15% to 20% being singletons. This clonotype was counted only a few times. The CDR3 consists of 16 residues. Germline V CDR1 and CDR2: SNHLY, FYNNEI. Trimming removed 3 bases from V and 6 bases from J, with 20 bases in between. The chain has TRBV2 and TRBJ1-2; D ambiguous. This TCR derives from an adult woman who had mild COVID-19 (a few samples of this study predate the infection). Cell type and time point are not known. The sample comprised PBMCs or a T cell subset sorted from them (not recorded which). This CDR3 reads CASSELSGRPMNGYTF. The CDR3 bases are TGTGCCAGCAGTGAGCTATCAGGCCGCCCGATGAATGGCTACACCTTC.